Sequencing of this T cell receptor (beta chain) was carried out in a study of cytomegalovirus exposure and HLA in healthy donors. Study results and caveats: In vitro data verified three CMV-associated chains as specific for CMV antigens.

A word on this clone: Its target is not known.

The PCR had 60 Vbeta and 13 Jbeta primers. Produced via immunoSEQ multiplex PCR; TCRdb's table is partial and in-frame only. The table lists approximately 190,000 clones, around three quarters of them singletons. V gave up 3 bases and J gave up 2 bases, with 17 bases separating them. The CDR3 covers 16 residues. Germline V lookup: CDR1 SGHRS, CDR2 YFSETQ. The V gene is TRBV5-1, the J gene TRBJ2-5; weak D call: TRBD1 (6 bases). Sequences were obtained from PBMCs. The TCR was taken from a woman aged 25 to 45 in good health and CMV-seropositive. The CDR3 here is CASSSQTGIFQETQYF. The CDR3 nucleotides read TGCGCCAGCAGCTCACAGACAGGAATTTTTCAAGAGACCCAGTACTTC.